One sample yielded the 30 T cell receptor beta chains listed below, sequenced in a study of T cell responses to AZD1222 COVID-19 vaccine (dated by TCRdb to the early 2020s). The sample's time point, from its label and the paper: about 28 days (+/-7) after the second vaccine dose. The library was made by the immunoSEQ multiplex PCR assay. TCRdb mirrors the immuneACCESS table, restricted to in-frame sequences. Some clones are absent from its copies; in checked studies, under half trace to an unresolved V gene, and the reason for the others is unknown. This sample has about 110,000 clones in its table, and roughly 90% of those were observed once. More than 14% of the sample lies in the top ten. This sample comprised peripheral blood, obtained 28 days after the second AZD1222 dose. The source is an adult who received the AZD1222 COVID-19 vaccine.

Written as DNA, the CDR3 is TGTGCCAGCAGTAAGGGCTACGAGCAGTACTTC. The encoded protein is CASSKGYEQYF. This chain joins TRBV14 and TRBJ2-7; D is unresolved. V gave up 6 bases and J gave up 3 bases, with 6 bases separating them. The CDR3 runs 11 residues. Germline V gives CDR1 SGHDN, CDR2 FVKESK.

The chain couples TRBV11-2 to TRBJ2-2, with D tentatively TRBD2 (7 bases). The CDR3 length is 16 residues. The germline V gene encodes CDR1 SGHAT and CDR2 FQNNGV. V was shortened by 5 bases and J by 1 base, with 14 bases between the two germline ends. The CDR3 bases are TGTGCCAGCAGCCGGGGGGCGTCTCTGAACACCGGGGAGCTGTTTTTT. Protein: CASSRGASLNTGELFF.

CDR3 residues: CASSNIWGTGGEQFF. DNA of the CDR3: TGTGCCAGCAGCAACATATGGGGGACAGGGGGTGAGCAGTTCTTC. This chain uses TRBV6-5 with TRBJ2-1; the match to TRBD1 covers 11 bases. Germline CDR1 is MNHEY and CDR2 is SVGAGI. CDR3 length equals 15 residues. With V trimmed by 6 bases and J by 9 bases, 10 bases remained unmatched.

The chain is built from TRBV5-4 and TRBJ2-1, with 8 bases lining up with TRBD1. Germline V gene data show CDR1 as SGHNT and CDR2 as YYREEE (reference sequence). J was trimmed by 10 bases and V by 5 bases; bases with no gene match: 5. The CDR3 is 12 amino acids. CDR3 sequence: CASSHDRGEQFF. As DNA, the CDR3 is TGTGCCAGCAGTCATGACAGGGGCGAGCAGTTCTTC.

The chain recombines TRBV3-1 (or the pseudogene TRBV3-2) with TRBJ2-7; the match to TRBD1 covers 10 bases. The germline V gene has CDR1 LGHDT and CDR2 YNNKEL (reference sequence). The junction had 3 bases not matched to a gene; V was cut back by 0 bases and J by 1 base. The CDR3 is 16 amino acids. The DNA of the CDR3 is TGTGCCAGCAGCCAAGATGGGACAGGGGCTTCCTACGAGCAGTACTTC. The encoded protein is CASSQDGTGASYEQYF.

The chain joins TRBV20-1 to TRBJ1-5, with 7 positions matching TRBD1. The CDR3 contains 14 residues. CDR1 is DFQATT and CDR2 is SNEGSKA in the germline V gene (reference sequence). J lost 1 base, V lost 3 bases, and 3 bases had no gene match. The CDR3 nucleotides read TGCAGTGCTAGTCAACAGGGGAGCAATCAGCCCCAGCATTTT. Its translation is CSASQQGSNQPQHF.

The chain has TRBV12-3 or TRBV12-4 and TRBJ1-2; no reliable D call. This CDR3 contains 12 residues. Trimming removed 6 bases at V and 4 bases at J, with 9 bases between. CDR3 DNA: TGTGCCAGCAGCACCAGCCTCTATGGCTACACCTTC. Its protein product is CASSTSLYGYTF.

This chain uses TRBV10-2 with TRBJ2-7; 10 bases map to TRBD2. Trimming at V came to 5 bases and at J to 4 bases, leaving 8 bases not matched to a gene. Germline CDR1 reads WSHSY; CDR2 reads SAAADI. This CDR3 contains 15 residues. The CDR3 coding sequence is TGCGCCAGCAGTACGGGGACTAGCGATTTGTACGAGCAGTACTTC. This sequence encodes CASSTGTSDLYEQYF.

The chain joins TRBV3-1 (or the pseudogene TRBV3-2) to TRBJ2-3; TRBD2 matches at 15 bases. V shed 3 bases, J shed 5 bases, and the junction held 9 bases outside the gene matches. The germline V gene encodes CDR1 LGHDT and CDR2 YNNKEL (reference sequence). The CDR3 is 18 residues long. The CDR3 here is CASSHLGLAGGGGDTQYF. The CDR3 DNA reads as TGTGCCAGCAGCCATTTGGGACTAGCGGGAGGAGGGGGAGATACGCAGTATTTT.

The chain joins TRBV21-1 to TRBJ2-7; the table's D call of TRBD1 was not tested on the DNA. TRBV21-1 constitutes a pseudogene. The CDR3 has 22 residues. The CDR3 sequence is CASSQNLPAGQRGPHISYEQYF. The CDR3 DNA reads TGTGCCAGCAGCCAGAATCTTCCGGCTGGACAGAGAGGCCCTCACATCTCCTACGAGCAGTACTTC.

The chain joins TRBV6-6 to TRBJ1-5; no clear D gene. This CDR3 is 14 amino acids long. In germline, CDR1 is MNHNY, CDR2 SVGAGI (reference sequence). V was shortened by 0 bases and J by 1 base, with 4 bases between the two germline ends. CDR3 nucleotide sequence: TGTGCCAGCAGTTACTCGTGGAGCAATCAGCCCCAGCATTTT. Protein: CASSYSWSNQPQHF.

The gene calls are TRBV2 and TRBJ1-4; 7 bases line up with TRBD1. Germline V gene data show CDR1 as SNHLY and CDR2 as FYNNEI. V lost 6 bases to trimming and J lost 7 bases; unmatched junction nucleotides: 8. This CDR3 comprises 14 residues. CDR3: CASSKDRASEKLFF. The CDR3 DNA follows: TGTGCCAGCAGCAAAGACAGGGCGAGTGAAAAACTGTTTTTT.

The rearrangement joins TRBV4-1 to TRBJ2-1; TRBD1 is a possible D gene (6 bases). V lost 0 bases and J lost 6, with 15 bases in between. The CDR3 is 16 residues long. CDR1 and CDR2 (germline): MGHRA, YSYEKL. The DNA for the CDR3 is TGCGCCAGCAGCCAAGAAGGGGGTAATCTGGTCAATGAGCAGTTCTTC. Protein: CASSQEGGNLVNEQFF.

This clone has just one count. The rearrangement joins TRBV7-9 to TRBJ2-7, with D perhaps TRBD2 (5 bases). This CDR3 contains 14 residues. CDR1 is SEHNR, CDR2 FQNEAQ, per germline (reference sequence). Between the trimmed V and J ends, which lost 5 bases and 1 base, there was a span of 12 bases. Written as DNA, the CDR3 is TGTGCCAGCAGCCTGCACTGGGAGTCCTACGAGCAGTACTTC. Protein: CASSLHWESYEQYF.

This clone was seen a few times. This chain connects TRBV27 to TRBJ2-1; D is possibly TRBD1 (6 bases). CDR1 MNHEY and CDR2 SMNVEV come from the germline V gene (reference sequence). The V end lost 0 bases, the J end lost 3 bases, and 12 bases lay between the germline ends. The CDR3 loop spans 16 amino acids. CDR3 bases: TGTGCCAGCAGTTTATCGACCGGGACACTCTACAATGAGCAGTTCTTC. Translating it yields CASSLSTGTLYNEQFF.

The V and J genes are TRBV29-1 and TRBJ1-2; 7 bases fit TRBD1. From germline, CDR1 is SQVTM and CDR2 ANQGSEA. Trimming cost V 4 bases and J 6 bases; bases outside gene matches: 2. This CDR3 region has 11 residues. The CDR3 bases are TGCAGCGTTGGGACAGGTGATGGCTACACCTTC. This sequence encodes CSVGTGDGYTF.

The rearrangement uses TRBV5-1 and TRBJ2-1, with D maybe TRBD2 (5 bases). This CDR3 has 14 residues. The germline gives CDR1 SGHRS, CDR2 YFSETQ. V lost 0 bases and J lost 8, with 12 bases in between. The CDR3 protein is CASSLGLASHEQFF. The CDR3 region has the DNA TGCGCCAGCAGCTTGGGTCTAGCCTCCCATGAGCAGTTCTTC.

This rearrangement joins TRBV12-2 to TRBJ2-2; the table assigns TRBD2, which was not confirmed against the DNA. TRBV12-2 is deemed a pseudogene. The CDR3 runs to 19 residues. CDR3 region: CASRLTGLAGGPTGGELFF. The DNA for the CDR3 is TGTGCAAGTCGCTTAACAGGACTAGCGGGAGGGCCGACGGGAGGGGAGCTGTTTTTT.

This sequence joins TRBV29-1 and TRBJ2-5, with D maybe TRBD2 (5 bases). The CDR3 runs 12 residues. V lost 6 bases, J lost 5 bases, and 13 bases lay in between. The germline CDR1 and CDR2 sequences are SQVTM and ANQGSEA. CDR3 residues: CSVLFPGETQYF. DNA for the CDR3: TGCAGCGTACTTTTTCCGGGGGAGACCCAGTACTTC.

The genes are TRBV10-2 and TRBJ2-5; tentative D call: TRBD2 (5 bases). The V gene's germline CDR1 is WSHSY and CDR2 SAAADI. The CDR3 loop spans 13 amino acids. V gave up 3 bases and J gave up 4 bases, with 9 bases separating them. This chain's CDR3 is CASSEAVGETQYF. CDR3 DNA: TGCGCCAGCAGTGAAGCGGTAGGAGAGACCCAGTACTTC.

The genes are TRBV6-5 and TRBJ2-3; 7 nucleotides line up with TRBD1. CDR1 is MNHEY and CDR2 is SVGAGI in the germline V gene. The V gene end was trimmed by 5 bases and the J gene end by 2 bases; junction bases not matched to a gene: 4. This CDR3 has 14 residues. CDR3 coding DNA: TGTGCCAGCAGTCTAGGGACAGTCACAGATACGCAGTATTTT. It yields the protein CASSLGTVTDTQYF.

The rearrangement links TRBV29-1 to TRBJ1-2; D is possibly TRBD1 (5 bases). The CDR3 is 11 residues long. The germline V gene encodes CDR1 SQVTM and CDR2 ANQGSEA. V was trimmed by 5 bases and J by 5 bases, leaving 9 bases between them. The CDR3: CSVPGNYGYTF. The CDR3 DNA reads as TGCAGCGTTCCAGGGAATTATGGCTACACCTTC.

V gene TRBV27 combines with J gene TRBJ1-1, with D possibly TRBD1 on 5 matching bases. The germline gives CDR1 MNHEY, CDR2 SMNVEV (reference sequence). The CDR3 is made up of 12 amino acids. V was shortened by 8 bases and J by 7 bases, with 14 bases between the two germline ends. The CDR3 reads CASAGVRNEAFF. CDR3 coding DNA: TGTGCCAGCGCGGGGGTTCGAAATGAAGCTTTCTTT.

CDR3 sequence (DNA): TGTGCCAGCAGTGAAATAGACAGGGCCACCGGGGAGCTGTTTTTT. Protein product: CASSEIDRATGELFF. The gene calls are TRBV6-1 and TRBJ2-2, with TRBD1 matching 7 bases. Germline-derived CDR1 and CDR2 are MNHNS and SASEGT. This CDR3 is 15 amino acids long. The V segment lost 2 bases and the J segment 4 bases; nucleotides outside the gene matches: 4.

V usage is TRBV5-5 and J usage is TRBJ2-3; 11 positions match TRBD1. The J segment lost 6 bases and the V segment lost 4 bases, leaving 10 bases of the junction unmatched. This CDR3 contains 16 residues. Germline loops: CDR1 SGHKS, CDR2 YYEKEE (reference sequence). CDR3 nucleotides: TGTGCCAGCAGCAAGCGGGACAGGGGGGTGGAGGATACGCAGTATTTT. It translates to CASSKRDRGVEDTQYF. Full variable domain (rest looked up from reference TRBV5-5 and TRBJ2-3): DAGVTQSPTHLIKTRGQQVTLRCSPISGHKSVSWYQQVLGQGPQFIFQYYEKEERGRGNFPDRFSARQFPNYSSELNVNALLLGDSALYLCASSKRDRGVEDTQYFGPGTRLTVL.

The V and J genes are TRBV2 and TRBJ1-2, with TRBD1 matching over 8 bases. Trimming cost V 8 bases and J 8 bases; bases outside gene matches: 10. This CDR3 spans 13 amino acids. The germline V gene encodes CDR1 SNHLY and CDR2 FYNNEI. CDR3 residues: CASLPDRGNGYTF. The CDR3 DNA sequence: TGTGCCAGCCTACCAGACAGGGGAAACGGCTACACCTTC.

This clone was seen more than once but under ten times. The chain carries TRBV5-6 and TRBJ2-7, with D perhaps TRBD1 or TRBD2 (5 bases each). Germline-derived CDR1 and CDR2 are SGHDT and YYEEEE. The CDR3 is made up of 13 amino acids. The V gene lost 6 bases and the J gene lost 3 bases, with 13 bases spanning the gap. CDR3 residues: CASTTGTRYEQYF. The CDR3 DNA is TGTGCCAGCACGACCGGGACGCGCTACGAGCAGTACTTC.

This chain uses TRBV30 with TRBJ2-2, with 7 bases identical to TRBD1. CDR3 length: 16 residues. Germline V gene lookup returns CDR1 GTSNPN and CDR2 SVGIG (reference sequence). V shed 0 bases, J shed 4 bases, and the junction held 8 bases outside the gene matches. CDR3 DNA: TGTGCCTGGAGTGTTAGAGGGGGCGCGGTCACCGGGGAGCTGTTTTTT. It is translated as CAWSVRGGAVTGELFF.

The CDR3 nucleotides read TGTGCCAGCTCAGGGGGGGCTGACACTGAAGCTTTCTTT. Translated, it gives CASSGGADTEAFF. The chain employs TRBV18 and TRBJ1-1, with a weak D call TRBD1 (6 bases). V gave up 5 bases and J gave up 3 bases, with 10 bases separating them. The CDR3 runs to 13 residues. CDR1 is KGHSH, CDR2 LQKENI, per germline. Full variable domain (outside the CDR3, taken from reference TRBV18 and TRBJ1-1): NAGVMQNPRHLVRRRGQEARLRCSPMKGHSHVYWYRQLPEEGLKFMVYLQKENIIDESGMPKERFSAEFPKEGPSILRIQQVVRGDSAAYFCASSGGADTEAFFGQGTRLTVV.

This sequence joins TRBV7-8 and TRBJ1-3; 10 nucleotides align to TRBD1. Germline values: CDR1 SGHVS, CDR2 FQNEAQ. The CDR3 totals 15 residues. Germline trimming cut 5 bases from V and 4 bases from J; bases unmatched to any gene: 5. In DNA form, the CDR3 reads TGTGCCAGCAGCCCGACGACAGGGGGCGGAAACACCATATATTTT. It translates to CASSPTTGGGNTIYF.